This TCR beta chain derives from a study of long-term antiretroviral therapy in people with HIV. Study conclusions and caveats: Dating from 2004 to 2017, the blood was possibly obtained under older ART regimens. In samples taken after ART, diversity increased but remained below transplant donor control levels.

This CDR3 is built from 16 residues. Germline V gene sequence: CDR1 MNHNY, CDR2 SVGAGI (reference sequence). Trimming shortened V by 2 bases and J by 0 bases, and 13 bases separated the two germline ends. immunoSEQ v3.0 was run at survey level. Here immunoSEQ multiplex PCR was the method, and the copy in TCRdb shows in-frame clones only, minus some. Of 35,000 to 45,000 clones listed, roughly 80% were seen once; the top ten hold 6.2%. As to this clone: Its antigen is currently unknown.

The sequence was obtained from a man between 18 and 35 years old with HIV. This material consisted of unsorted PBMCs, taken 1 year after starting antiretroviral therapy. The chain joins TRBV6-6 to TRBJ1-1; a weak D match, TRBD1 (5 bases). CDR3 amino acids: CASSYVPGTLNTEAFF. DNA for the CDR3: TGTGCCAGCAGTTACGTCCCCGGGACGTTGAACACTGAAGCTTTCTTT.